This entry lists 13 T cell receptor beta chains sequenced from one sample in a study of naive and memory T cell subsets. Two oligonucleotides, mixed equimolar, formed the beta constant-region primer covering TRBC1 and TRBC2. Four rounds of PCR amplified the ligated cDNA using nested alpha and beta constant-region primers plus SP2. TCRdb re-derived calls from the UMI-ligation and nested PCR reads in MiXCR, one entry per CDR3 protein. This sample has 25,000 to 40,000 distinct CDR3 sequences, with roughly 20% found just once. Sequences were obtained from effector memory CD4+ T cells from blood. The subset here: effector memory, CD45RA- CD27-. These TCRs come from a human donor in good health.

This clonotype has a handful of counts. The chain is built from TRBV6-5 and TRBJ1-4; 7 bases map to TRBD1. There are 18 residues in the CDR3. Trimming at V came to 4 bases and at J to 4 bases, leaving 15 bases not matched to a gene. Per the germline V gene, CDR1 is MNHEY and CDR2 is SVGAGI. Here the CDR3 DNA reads TGTGCCAGCAGTTTACGGGGGCTCGGGGACAGTATTAATGAAAAACTGTTTTTT. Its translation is CASSLRGLGDSINEKLFF.

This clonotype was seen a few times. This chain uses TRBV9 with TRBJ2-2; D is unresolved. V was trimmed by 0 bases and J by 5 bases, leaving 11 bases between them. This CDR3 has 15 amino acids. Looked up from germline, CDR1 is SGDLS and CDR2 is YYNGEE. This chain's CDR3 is CASSVGSLRTGELFF. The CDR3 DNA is TGTGCCAGCAGCGTAGGGTCTCTTAGAACCGGGGAGCTGTTTTTT. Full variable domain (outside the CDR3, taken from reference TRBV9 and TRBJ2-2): DSGVTQTPKHLITATGQRVTLRCSPRSGDLSVYWYQQSLDQGLQFLIQYYNGEERAKGNILERFSAQQFPDLHSELNLSSLELGDSALYFCASSVGSLRTGELFFGEGSRLTVL.

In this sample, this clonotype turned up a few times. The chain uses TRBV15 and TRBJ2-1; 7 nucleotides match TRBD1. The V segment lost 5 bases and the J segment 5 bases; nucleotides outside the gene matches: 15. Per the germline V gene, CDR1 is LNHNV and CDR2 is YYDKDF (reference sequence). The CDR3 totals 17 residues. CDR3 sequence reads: CATSGLRDRVGDNEQFF. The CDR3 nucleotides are TGTGCCACCAGCGGGTTGAGAGACAGGGTGGGAGACAATGAGCAGTTCTTC. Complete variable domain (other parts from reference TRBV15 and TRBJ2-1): DAMVIQNPRYQVTQFGKPVTLSCSQTLNHNVMYWYQQKSSQAPKLLFHYYDKDFNNEADTPDNFQSRRPNTSFCFLDIRSPGLGDTAMYLCATSGLRDRVGDNEQFFGPGTRLTVL.

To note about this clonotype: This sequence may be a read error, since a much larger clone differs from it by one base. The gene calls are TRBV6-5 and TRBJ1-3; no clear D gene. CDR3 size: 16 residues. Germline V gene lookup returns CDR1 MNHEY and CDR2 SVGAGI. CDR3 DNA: TGTGACAGCAGCCCCGCGGGAGGAGTTCTTGGAAACACCATATATTTT. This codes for CDSSPAGGVLGNTIYF.

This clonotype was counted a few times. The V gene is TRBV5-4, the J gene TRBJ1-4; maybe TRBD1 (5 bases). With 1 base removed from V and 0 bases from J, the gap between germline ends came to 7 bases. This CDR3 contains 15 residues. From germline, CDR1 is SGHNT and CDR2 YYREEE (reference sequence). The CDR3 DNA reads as TGTGCCAGCAGCTTGAGGACAACAACTAATGAAAAACTGTTTTTT. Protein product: CASSLRTTTNEKLFF.

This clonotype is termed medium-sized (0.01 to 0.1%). The CDR3 DNA is TGTGCCAGCACTATAGGGGAGGGACAGCCCCAGCATTTT. Its translation is CASTIGEGQPQHF. The V and J genes are TRBV6-5 and TRBJ1-5; tentative D call: TRBD1 (5 bases). Germline CDR1 MNHEY, CDR2 SVGAGI. V was cut by 7 bases and J by 7 bases, with 14 bases left in between. CDR3 length: 13 amino acids.

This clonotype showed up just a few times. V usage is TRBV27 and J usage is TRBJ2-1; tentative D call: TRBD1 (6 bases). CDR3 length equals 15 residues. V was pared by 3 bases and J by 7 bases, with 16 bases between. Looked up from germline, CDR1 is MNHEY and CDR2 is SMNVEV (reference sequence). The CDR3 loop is CASSFRRKGGNEQFF. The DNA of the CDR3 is TGTGCCAGCAGTTTCAGGCGAAAAGGGGGTAATGAGCAGTTCTTC.

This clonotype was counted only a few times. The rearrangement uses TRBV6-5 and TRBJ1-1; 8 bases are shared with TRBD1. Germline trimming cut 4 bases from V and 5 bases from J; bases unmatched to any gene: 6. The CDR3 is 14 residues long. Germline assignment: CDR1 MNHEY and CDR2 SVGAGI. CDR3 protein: CASSLRTGWTEAFF. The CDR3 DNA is TGTGCCAGCAGTTTAAGGACAGGGTGGACTGAAGCTTTCTTT.

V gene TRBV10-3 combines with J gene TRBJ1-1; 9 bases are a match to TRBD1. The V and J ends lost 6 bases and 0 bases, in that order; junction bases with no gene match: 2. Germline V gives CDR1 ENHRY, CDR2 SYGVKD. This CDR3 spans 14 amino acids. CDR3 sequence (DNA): TGTGCCATCAGCGGGACAGGGTTGAACACTGAAGCTTTCTTT. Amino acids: CAISGTGLNTEAFF.

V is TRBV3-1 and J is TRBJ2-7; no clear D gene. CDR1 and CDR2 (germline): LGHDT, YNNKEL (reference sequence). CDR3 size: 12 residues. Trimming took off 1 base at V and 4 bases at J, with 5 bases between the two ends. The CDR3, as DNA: TGTGCCAGCAGCCAAGGAGAATACGAGCAGTACTTC. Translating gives CASSQGEYEQYF.

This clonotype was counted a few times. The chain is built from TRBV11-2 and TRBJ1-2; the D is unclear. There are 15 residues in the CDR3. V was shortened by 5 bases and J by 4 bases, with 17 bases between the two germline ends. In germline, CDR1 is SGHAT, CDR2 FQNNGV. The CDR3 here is CASSRGWTGSYGYTF. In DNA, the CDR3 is TGTGCCAGCAGCCGAGGATGGACGGGGTCCTATGGCTACACCTTC. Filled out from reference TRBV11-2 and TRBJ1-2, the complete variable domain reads EAGVAQSPRYKIIEKRQSVAFWCNPISGHATLYWYQQILGQGPKLLIQFQNNGVVDDSQLPKDRFSAERLKGVDSTLKIQPAKLEDSAVYLCASSRGWTGSYGYTFGSGTRLTVV.

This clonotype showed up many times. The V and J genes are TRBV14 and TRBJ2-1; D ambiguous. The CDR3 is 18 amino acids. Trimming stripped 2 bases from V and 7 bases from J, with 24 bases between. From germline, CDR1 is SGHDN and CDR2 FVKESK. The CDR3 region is CASSQRRVRATTWNEQFF. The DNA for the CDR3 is TGTGCCAGCAGCCAAAGAAGGGTTCGGGCAACGACGTGGAATGAGCAGTTCTTC.

Written as DNA, the CDR3 is TGTGCCAGCAGCGTAGATTTATCGGGGGGGCATAGAGGGCAGTTCTTC. It is translated as CASSVDLSGGHRGQFF. This sequence joins TRBV9 and TRBJ2-1; 8 nucleotides align to TRBD2. The CDR3 totals 16 residues. The ends lost 0 bases at V and 12 bases at J; junction bases unmatched: 14. Germline-derived CDR1 and CDR2 are SGDLS and YYNGEE.